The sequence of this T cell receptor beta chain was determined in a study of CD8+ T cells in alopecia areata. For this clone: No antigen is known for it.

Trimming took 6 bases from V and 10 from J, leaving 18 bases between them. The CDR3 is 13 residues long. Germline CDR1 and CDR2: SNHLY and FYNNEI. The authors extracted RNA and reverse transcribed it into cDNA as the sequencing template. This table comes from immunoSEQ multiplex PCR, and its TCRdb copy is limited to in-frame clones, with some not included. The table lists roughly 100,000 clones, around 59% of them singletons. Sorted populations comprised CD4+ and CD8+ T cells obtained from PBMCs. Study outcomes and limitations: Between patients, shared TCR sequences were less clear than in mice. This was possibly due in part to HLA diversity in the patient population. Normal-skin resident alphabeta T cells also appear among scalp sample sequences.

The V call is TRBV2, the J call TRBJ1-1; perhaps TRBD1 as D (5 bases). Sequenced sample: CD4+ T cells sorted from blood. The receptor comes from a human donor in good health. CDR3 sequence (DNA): TGTGCCAGCAGCATAAATGTGGGGCTGGGAGCTTTCTTT. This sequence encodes CASSINVGLGAFF.